This T cell receptor (beta chain) is from a study of blood T cell repertoires in COVID-19. About the study: The United States, Italy and Spain provided the acute and convalescent COVID-19 samples.

Generated by immunoSEQ multiplex PCR, the TCRdb table keeps only in-frame clones and is missing some. Of about 350,000 clones in the sample, roughly 87% are singletons; the top ten hold approximately 10%. This TCR was recovered from a young man with COVID-19, enrolled during active disease. Sequencing was performed on peripheral blood.

CDR3 in DNA: TGTGCCAGCAGCTTAGATGGGGTGGGAGTGCGGGGCTACACCTTC. This gives the protein CASSLDGVGVRGYTF. The rearrangement links TRBV11-2 to TRBJ1-2; D gene ambiguous. This CDR3 has 15 amino acids. The germline V and J ends were trimmed by 0 bases and 8 bases, with 16 bases remaining between them. CDR1 is SGHAT and CDR2 is FQNNGV in the germline V gene.